These 14 T cell receptor beta chains originate from one sample sequenced in a study of blood T cell repertoires in COVID-19. Generated by immunoSEQ multiplex PCR, the TCRdb table keeps only in-frame clones and is missing some. This sample has fewer than 350,000 clones, with approximately 83% found just once. Material: PBMCs or T cells enriched from blood (not recorded which). All receptors come from a middle-aged woman with acute COVID-19.

J is TRBJ1-1 and V is TRBV7-8; D is perhaps TRBD1 (5 bases). Trimming pared 5 bases from V and 6 bases from J, leaving 22 bases between. Germline lookup yields CDR1 SGHVS and CDR2 FQNEAQ. This CDR3 is built from 16 residues. The CDR3 reads CASSVRPQGRAAEAFF. The CDR3, as DNA: TGTGCCAGCAGCGTTCGACCCCAGGGAAGGGCGGCTGAAGCTTTCTTT.

The genes are TRBV6-5 and TRBJ2-5; possible D gene TRBD2, 5 bases. V lost 7 bases to trimming and J lost 7 bases, with 10 bases between them. CDR3 length: 11 residues. Germline loops: CDR1 MNHEY, CDR2 SVGAGI. The DNA for the CDR3 is TGTGCCAGCACAGGCGGAGGGACCCAGTACTTC. It encodes CASTGGGTQYF.

The genes are TRBV6-5 and TRBJ1-6; possible D gene TRBD1, 6 bases. The ends were cut back, 6 bases at V and 7 bases at J, with 16 bases in the middle. Per germline, CDR1 MNHEY and CDR2 SVGAGI. The length of the CDR3 is 15 residues. CDR3 region: CASREAGVGNSPLHF. The DNA of the CDR3 is TGTGCCAGCAGAGAGGCAGGGGTAGGGAATTCACCCCTCCACTTT.

The chain links TRBV7-2 to TRBJ2-5; D ambiguous. There are 11 residues in the CDR3. The germline V and J ends were trimmed by 5 bases and 5 bases, with 6 bases remaining between them. Germline-derived CDR1 and CDR2 are SGHTA and FQGNSA. DNA for the CDR3: TGTGCCAGCAGCACCAGGGAGACCCAGTACTTC. Residues: CASSTRETQYF.

The chain couples TRBV4-3 to TRBJ2-1; TRBD2 is a possible D gene (7 bases). The CDR3 contains 16 residues. The germline gives CDR1 LGHNA, CDR2 YSLEER. V lost 2 bases and J lost 2, with 13 bases in between. CDR3 bases: TGCGCCAGCAGCCAAAGGGGGGGGGCCCCCTACAATGAGCAGTTCTTC. Protein sequence: CASSQRGGAPYNEQFF.

The CDR3 region is CASSKSRGTSGRGSSYNEQFF. DNA of the CDR3: TGTGCCAGTAGTAAGAGTAGGGGGACTAGCGGGAGGGGGAGCTCCTACAATGAGCAGTTCTTC. V and J are TRBV19 and TRBJ2-1, with 16 bases lining up with TRBD2. The CDR3 sequence is 21 residues long. Trimming cost V 4 bases and J 0 bases; bases outside gene matches: 12. Germline CDR1 is LNHDA and CDR2 is SQIVND (reference sequence).

This chain links TRBV5-5 with TRBJ2-3; a weak D match, TRBD2 (5 bases). The CDR3 runs 15 residues. V lost 6 bases to trimming and J lost 6 bases, with 20 bases between them. Germline V gives CDR1 SGHKS, CDR2 YYEKEE (reference sequence). As DNA, the CDR3 is TGTGCCAGCACATCTCCGGGGAGCCCCAGGGATACGCAGTATTTT. It translates to CASTSPGSPRDTQYF.

The CDR3 sequence: CASSPTDRGPPGTEAFF. DNA for the CDR3: TGTGCCAGCTCACCAACGGACAGGGGGCCACCCGGGACTGAAGCTTTCTTT. The V gene is TRBV18, the J gene TRBJ1-1; 11 bases map to TRBD1. From germline, CDR1 is KGHSH and CDR2 LQKENI. There are 17 residues in the CDR3. The V and J ends lost 2 bases and 5 bases, in that order; junction bases with no gene match: 10.

This clone turned up a few times. The chain combines TRBV11-3 with TRBJ2-7; 7 bases fit TRBD1. Per germline, CDR1 SGHNT and CDR2 YENEEA. This CDR3 is built from 13 residues. J gave up 7 bases and V 4 bases, and 7 bases lay outside the gene matches. The CDR3: CASSSEQGSEQYF. As DNA, the CDR3 is TGTGCCAGCAGCTCGGAACAGGGGAGTGAGCAGTACTTC.

The V gene is TRBV28, the J gene TRBJ2-4, with TRBD1 matching over 9 bases. There are 16 residues in the CDR3. Losses at the gene ends were 5 bases for V and 0 bases for J; bases not matched to a gene: 5. Germline CDR1 and CDR2: MDHEN and SYDVKM. The DNA for the CDR3 is TGTGCCAGCAGTCCACAGGGGGCCCTAGCCAAAAACATTCAGTACTTC. It is translated as CASSPQGALAKNIQYF.

The chain recombines TRBV2 with TRBJ1-1; TRBD1 aligns across 9 bases. V lost 5 bases and J lost 3; bases outside the gene matches: 7. CDR3 length: 15 residues. CDR1 and CDR2 from the germline V gene are SNHLY and FYNNEI. The CDR3 sequence: CASSKDRGMDTEAFF. As DNA, the CDR3 is TGTGCCAGCAGTAAAGACAGGGGGATGGACACTGAAGCTTTCTTT. Complete variable domain (other parts from reference TRBV2 and TRBJ1-1): EPEVTQTPSHQVTQMGQEVILRCVPISNHLYFYWYRQILGQKVEFLVSFYNNEISEKSEIFDDQFSVERPDGSNFTLKIRSTKLEDSAMYFCASSKDRGMDTEAFFGQGTRLTVV.

J is TRBJ2-1 and V is TRBV24-1; 9 bases line up with TRBD1. The germline V gene has CDR1 KGHDR and CDR2 SFDVKD. The CDR3 is 16 amino acids. The J segment lost 9 bases and the V segment lost 3 bases, leaving 11 bases of the junction unmatched. CDR3 sequence (DNA): TGTGCCACCAGTGATCCCCGCCGGGACAGGGAAGGTGAGCAGTTCTTC. Residues: CATSDPRRDREGEQFF.

V usage is TRBV7-9 and J usage is TRBJ1-2; weak D call: TRBD1 (5 bases). V shed 5 bases and J shed 6 bases, with 19 bases lying between them. The CDR3 extends over 15 amino acids. Germline V gives CDR1 SEHNR, CDR2 FQNEAQ (reference sequence). CDR3 in DNA: TGTGCCAGCAGCCCCCCCGGGCAGGGATCCAATGGCTACACCTTC. It encodes CASSPPGQGSNGYTF.

The genes are TRBV4-3 and TRBJ2-5, with D possibly matching TRBD2 (7 bases). Germline V gene data show CDR1 as LGHNA and CDR2 as YSLEER. V was trimmed by 2 bases and J by 1 base, leaving 14 bases between them. CDR3 length: 16 residues. The CDR3 sequence: CASSQRAGGPQETQYF. CDR3 bases: TGCGCCAGCAGCCAAAGGGCCGGGGGGCCCCAAGAGACCCAGTACTTC.